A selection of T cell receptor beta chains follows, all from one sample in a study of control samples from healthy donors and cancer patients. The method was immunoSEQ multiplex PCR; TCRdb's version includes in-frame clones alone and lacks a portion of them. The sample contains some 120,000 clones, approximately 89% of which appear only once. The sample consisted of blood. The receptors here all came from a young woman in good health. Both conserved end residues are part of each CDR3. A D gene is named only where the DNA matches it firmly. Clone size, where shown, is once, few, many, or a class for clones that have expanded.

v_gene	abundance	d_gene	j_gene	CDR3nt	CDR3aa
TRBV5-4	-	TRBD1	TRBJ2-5	TGTGCCAGCAGCCCCCGGACAGGGAAATTTCAAGAGACCCAGTACTTC	CASSPRTGKFQETQYF
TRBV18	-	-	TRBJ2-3	TGTGCCAGCTCACCACCCACGACAGATACGCAGTATTTT	CASSPPTTDTQYF
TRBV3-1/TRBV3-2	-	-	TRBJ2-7	TGTGCCAGCAGCCAAGCCGTCGGGGCCCGGGAGCAGTACTTC	CASSQAVGAREQYF
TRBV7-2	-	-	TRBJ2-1	TGTGCCAGCAGCTTAGCGCTAGCCCTAGGCTACAATGAGCAGTTCTTC	CASSLALALGYNEQFF
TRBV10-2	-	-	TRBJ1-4	TGCGCCAGCAGTGAGTCGATTTTTACACGGGGTGAAAAACTGTTTTTT	CASSESIFTRGEKLFF
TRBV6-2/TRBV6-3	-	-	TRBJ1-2	TGTGCCAGCAGTTACCCAAGATATGGCTACACCTTC	CASSYPRYGYTF
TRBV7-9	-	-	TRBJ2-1	TGTGCCAGCAGCTTAGCGGTAGTAGATAATGAGCAGTTCTTC	CASSLAVVDNEQFF
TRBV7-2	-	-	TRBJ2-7	TGTGCCAGCAGCCCCGATGCAGGGAATGAGCAGTACTTC	CASSPDAGNEQYF
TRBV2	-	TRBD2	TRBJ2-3	TGTGCCAGCAGGACGGGACTAGCTGGGGGAACAGATACGCAGTATTTT	CASRTGLAGGTDTQYF
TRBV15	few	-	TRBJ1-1	TGTGCCACCAGCGGTGGCCTCCTATGGACTGAAGCTTTCTTT	CATSGGLLWTEAFF
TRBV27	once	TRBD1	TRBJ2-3	TGTGCCAGCAGTTTAGCCACAGGGGGTACCCTGGCAGATACGCAGTATTTT	CASSLATGGTLADTQYF
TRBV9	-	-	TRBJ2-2	TGTGCCAGCAGCACAGATGGAGGGGGCACCGGGGAGCTGTTTTTT	CASSTDGGGTGELFF
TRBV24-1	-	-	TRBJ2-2	TGTGCCACCAGTGTAGGTCAGAACACCGGGGAGCTGTTTTTT	CATSVGQNTGELFF
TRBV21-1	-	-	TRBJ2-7	-	CASSKVGSGAEQYF
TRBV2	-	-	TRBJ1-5	TGTGCCAGCAGTGACGTCAACAGGGTATCCTTCCAGCCCCAGCATTTT	CASSDVNRVSFQPQHF
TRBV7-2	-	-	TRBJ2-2	TGTGCCAGCAGCTTAAGCGCTTCCGCGGTGGCCGGGGAGCTGTTTTTT	CASSLSASAVAGELFF
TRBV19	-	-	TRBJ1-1	TGTGCCAGTAGTCTAAGACAGGTTGTGACTGAAGCTTTCTTT	CASSLRQVVTEAFF